This TCR beta chain was found in a study of preoperative IRX-2 immunotherapy in early breast cancer. Repertoires were generated with immunoSEQ multiplex PCR, while TCRdb's copy carries only in-frame clones and drops some. Of under 25,000 clones listed, 90% to 95% are singletons. Treatment in this sample: preoperative locoregional IRX-2 cytokine immunotherapy. This phase Ib study tested locoregional IRX-2 cytokine immunotherapy given before surgery. Material: tumor tissue, obtained after IRX-2 immunotherapy. The source of this sequence is a human donor with breast cancer.

CDR3 bases: TGTGCCAGCAGTTTTATCAGGGGATCCGTCGGTGAGCAGTTCTTC. This gives the protein CASSFIRGSVGEQFF. J is TRBJ2-1 and V is TRBV28, with a possible D match to TRBD1 (6 bases). The germline V and J ends were trimmed by 3 bases and 9 bases, with 18 bases remaining between them. Germline CDR1 reads MDHEN; CDR2 reads SYDVKM. This CDR3 has 15 residues.